Listed below are T cell receptor beta chains from one sample, sequenced in a study of Graves' ophthalmopathy and Graves' hyperthyroidism. MiXCR, run by TCRdb on the multiplex PCR reads, gives a single entry per CDR3 protein. Altogether 200,000 to 250,000 distinct CDR3 sequences are present, about 47% being singletons, with the ten largest covering around 43%. The sample taken for sequencing was peripheral blood. The receptors stem from an adult man with Graves' ophthalmopathy. CDR3s include the opening cysteine and the closing phenylalanine or tryptophan. D genes are given only for firm matches. Rows give clone size only sometimes, using once, few, many, or a class for an expanded clone.

V: TRBV6-5
size: NA
J: TRBJ1-1
D: TRBD1
DNA: TGTGCCAGCAGACAGGGGACATCCCGGGAAGCTTTCTTC
CDR3: CASRQGTSREAFF

V: TRBV7-6
size: once
J: TRBJ1-4
D: NA
DNA: TGTGCCAGCAGTTTAACAACTAATGAAAAACTGTTTTTT
CDR3: CASSLTTNEKLFF

V: TRBV29-1
size: NA
J: TRBJ1-5
D: TRBD1
DNA: TGCAGCAGTCCGGGGACAGGGGGTGGAAGTCAGCCCCAGCATTTT
CDR3: CSSPGTGGGSQPQHF

V: TRBV7-7
size: NA
J: TRBJ2-7
D: TRBD1
DNA: TGTGCTAGCAGAGCAACAGGGGGTAACTACGAGCAGTACTTC
CDR3: CASRATGGNYEQYF

V: TRBV29-1
size: many
J: TRBJ1-1
D: NA
DNA: TGCAGCGTTGGGGACGGACTGGGCACTGAAGCTTTCTTT
CDR3: CSVGDGLGTEAFF

V: TRBV19
size: NA
J: TRBJ1-5
D: NA
DNA: TGTGCCAGTACTTGGGCAAGCAGGGGTAATCAGCCCCAGCATTTT
CDR3: CASTWASRGNQPQHF

V: TRBV2
size: NA
J: TRBJ1-1
D: TRBD1
DNA: TGTGCCAGCAGGGACACAGGGGGAACTGAAGCTTTCTTT
CDR3: CASRDTGGTEAFF

V: TRBV5-1
size: few
J: TRBJ2-2
D: TRBD1
DNA: TGCGCCAGCAGCTTCCGGACAGGGGACACCGGGGAGCTGTTTTTT
CDR3: CASSFRTGDTGELFF

V: TRBV5-1
size: NA
J: TRBJ1-2
D: NA
DNA: TGCGCCAGCAGCTTGGCCGTCACAGGGTGGAGCTACACCTTC
CDR3: CASSLAVTGWSYTF

V: TRBV10-2
size: few
J: TRBJ2-5
D: TRBD1
DNA: TGCGCCAGTACGGGACAGATTAAAGAGACCCAGTACTTC
CDR3: CASTGQIKETQYF